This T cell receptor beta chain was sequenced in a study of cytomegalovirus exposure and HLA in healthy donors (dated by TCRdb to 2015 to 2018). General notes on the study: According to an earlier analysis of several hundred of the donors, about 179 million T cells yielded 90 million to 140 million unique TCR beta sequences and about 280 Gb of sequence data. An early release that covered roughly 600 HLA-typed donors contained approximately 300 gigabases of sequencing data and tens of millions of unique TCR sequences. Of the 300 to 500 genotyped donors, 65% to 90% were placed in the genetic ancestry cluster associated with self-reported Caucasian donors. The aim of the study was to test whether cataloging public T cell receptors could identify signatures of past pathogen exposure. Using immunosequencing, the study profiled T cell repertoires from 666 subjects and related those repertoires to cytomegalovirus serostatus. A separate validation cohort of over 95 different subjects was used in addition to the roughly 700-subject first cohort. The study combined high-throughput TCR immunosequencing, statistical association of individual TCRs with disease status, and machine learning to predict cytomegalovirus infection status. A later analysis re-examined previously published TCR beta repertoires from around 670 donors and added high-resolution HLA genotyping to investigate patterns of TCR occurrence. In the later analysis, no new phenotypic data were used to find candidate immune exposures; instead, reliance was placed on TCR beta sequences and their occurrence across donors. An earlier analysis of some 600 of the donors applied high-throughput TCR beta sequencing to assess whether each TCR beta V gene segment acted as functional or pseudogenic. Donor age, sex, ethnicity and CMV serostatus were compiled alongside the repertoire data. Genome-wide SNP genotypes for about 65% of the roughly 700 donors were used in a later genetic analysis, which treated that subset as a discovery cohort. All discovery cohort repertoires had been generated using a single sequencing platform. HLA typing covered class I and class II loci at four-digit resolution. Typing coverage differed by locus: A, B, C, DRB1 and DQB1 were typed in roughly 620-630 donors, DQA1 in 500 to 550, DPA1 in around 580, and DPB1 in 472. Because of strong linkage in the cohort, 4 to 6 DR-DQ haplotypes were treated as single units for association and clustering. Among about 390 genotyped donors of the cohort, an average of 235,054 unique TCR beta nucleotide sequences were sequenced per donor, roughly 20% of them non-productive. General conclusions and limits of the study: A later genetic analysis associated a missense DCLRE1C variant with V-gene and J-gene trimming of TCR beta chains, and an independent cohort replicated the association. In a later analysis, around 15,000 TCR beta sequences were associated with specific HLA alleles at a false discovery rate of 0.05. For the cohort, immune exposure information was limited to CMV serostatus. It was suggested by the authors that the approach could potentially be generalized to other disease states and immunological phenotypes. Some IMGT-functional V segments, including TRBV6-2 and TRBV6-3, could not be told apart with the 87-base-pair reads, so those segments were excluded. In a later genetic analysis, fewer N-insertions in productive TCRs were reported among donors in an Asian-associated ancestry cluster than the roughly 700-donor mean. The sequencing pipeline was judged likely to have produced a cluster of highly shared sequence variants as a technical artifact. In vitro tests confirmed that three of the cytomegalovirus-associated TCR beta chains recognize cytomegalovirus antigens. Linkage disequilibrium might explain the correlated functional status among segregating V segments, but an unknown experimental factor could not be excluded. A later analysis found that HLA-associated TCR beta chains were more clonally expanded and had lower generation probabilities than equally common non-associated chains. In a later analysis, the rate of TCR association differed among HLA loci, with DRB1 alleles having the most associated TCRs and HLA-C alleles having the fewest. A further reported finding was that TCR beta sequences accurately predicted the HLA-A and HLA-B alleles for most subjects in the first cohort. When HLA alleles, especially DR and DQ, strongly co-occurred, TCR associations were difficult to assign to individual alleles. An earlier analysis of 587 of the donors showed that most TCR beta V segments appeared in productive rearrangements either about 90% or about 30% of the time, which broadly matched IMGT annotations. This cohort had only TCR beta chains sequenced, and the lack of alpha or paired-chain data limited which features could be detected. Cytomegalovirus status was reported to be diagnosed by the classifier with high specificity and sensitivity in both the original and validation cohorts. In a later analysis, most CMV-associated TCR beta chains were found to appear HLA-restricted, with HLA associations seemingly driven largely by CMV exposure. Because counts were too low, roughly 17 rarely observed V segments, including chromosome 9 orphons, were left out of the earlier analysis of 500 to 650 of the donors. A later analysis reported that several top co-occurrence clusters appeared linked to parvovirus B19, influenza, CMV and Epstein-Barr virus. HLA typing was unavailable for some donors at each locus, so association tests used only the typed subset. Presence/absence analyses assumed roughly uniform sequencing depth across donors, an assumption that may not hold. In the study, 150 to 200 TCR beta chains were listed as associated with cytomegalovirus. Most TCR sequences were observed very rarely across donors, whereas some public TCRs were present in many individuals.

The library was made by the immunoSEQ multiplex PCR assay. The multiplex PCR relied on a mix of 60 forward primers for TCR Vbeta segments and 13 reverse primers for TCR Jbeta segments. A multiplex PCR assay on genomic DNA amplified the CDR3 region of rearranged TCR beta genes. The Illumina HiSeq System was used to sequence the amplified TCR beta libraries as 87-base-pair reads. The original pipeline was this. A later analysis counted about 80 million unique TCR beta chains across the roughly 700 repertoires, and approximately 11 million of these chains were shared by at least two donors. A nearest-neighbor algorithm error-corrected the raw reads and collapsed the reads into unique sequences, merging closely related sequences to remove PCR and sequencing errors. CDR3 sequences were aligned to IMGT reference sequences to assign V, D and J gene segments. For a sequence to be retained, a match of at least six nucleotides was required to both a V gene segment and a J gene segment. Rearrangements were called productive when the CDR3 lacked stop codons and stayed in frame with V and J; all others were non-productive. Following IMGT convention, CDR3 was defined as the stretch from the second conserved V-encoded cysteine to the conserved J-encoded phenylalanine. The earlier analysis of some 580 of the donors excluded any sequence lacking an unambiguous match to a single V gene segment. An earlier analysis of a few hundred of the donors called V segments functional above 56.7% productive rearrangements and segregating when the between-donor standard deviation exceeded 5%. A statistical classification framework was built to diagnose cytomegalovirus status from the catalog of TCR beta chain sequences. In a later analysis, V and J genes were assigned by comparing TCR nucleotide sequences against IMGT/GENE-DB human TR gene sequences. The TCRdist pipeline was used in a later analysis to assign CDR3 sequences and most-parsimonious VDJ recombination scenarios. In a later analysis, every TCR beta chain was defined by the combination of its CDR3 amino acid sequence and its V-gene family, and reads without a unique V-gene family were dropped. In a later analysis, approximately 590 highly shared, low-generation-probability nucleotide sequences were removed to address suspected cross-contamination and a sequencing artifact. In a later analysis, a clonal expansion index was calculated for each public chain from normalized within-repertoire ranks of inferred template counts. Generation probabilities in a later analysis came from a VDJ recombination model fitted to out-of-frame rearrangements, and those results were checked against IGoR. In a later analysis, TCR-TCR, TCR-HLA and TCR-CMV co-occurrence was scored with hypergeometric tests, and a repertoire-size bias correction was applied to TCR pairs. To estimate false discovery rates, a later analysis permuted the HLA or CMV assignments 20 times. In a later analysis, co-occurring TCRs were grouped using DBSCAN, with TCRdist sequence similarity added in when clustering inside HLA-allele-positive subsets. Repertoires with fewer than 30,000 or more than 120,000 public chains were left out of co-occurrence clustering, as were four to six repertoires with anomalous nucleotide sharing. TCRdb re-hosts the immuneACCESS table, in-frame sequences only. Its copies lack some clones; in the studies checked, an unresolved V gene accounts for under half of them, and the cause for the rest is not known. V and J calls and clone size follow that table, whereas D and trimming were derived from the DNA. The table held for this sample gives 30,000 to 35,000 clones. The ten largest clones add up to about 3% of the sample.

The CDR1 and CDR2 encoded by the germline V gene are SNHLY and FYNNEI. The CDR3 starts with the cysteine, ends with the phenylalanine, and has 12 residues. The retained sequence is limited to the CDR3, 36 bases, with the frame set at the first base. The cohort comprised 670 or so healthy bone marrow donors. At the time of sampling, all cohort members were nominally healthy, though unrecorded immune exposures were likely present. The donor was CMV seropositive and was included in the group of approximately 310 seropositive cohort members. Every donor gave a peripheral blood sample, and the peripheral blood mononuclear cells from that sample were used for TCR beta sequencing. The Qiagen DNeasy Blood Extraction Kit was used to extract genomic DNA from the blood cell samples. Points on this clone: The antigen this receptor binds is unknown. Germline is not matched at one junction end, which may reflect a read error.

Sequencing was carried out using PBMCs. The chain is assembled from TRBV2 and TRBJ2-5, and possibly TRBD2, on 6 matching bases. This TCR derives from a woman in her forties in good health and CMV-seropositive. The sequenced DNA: TGTGCCAGCAGTGGGACCCGGGAGAACCAGTACTTC. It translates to CASSGTRENQYF.